What follows are 4 T cell receptor beta chains derived from one specimen sequenced in a study of blood T cells in healthy people across ages. A J-beta primer mix and a sample-barcoded 5' primer were used in a second PCR of roughly 6 to 12 cycles. From the 5' RACE reads, TCRdb called clonotypes with MiXCR, one entry per CDR3 protein. The sample records over 550,000 distinct CDR3 sequences, around 31% being singletons. Material for sequencing was blood. Receptors originate from an elderly woman in good health.

This clonotype was found many times. The V gene is TRBV9, the J gene TRBJ2-1; 11 bases match TRBD2. The CDR3 is made up of 15 amino acids. Trimming removed 4 bases from V and 11 bases from J; junction bases left unmatched: 11. Per germline, CDR1 SGDLS and CDR2 YYNGEE. The CDR3 spells CASSPRGSGGAQQFF. For the CDR3, the DNA is TGTGCCAGCAGCCCCCGAGGTAGCGGGGGGGCCCAGCAGTTCTTC.

In this sample, this clonotype turned up many times. The chain carries TRBV4-3 and TRBJ1-2; TRBD1 matches at 7 bases. V lost 0 bases, J lost 8 bases, and 12 bases stayed unmatched. The germline V gene encodes CDR1 LGHNA and CDR2 YSLEER. The length of the CDR3 is 16 residues. CDR3 loop: CASSQDGRGRFGGYTF. As DNA, the CDR3 is TGCGCCAGCAGCCAAGACGGGAGGGGGCGGTTTGGAGGCTACACCTTC.

The V gene is TRBV20-1, the J gene TRBJ2-3; D might be TRBD2 (6 bases). Germline CDR1 is DFQATT and CDR2 is SNEGSKA (reference sequence). The V end lost 0 bases, the J end lost 2 bases, and 18 bases lay between the germline ends. The CDR3 has 17 residues. Written as DNA, the CDR3 is TGCAGTGCTAGAGATAGATTTCGGGACTCAAACACAGATACGCAGTATTTT. Translated, it gives CSARDRFRDSNTDTQYF.

This clonotype was observed a handful of times. A much bigger clone sits one base away, suggesting this may be a read error. V and J are TRBV3-1 and TRBJ2-5, with D perhaps TRBD2 (5 bases). The CDR3 sequence is 14 residues long. Per the germline V gene, CDR1 is LGHDT and CDR2 is YNNKEL (reference sequence). V was trimmed by 5 bases and J by 11 bases, leaving 21 bases between them. The CDR3: CASSVAAGLNEQYF. The CDR3 DNA follows: TGTGCCAGCAGCGTCGCTGCGGGCCTGAATGAGCAGTACTTC.